This T cell receptor beta chain was captured in a study of shared clonotypes between healthy human individuals. On this clone: What it binds is unknown.

Study-wide results and limits: Clonotype sharing across donors was expected to vary with sequencing depth.

In the naive CD8 group, cells lacked CD45RO and were positively selected for CCR7, so terminally differentiated effector memory CD45RA+ cells were left out. This CDR3 comprises 17 residues. Germline V CDR1 and CDR2: PRHDT, FYEKMQ (reference sequence). V was clipped by 5 bases and J by 2 bases; unmatched bases: 11. At the deep level, the assay was run. The data were produced by immunoSEQ multiplex PCR, yet TCRdb's version contains in-frame clones alone and is incomplete. In the table there are more than 2 million clones, 90% to 95% of which are singletons. Sequencing input: naive CD8+ T cells from PBMCs. The clonotype was recovered from a man between 18 and 29 years old in good health. Some clones in this sample may be carry-over from other donors' samples. The chain joins TRBV13 to TRBJ2-7; TRBD2 aligns across 11 bases. The CDR3 is CASSPSPPGLAAYEQYF. As DNA, the CDR3 is TGTGCCAGCAGCCCAAGCCCGCCGGGACTAGCGGCCTACGAGCAGTACTTC.